These 23 T cell receptor beta chains came from one sample sequenced in a study of identical twins' blood T cells. In TCRdb, the 5' RACE reads were re-called with MiXCR into one record per CDR3 protein. The sample has 300,000 to 400,000 distinct CDR3 sequences, roughly 28% seen once. The sample taken for sequencing was PBMCs. The receptors shown here come from a woman aged 18 to 55 in good health.

This rearrangement joins TRBV4-3 to TRBJ2-7, with 7 bases lining up with TRBD1. CDR3 length equals 15 residues. Germline CDR1 reads LGHNA; CDR2 reads YSLEER. V lost 1 base to trimming and J lost 1 base; unmatched junction nucleotides: 4. This CDR3 is CASSQARDRSYEQYF. CDR3 nucleotide sequence: TGCGCCAGCAGCCAAGCCCGGGACAGATCCTACGAGCAGTACTTC.

Of note for this clonotype: One end of the junction does not line up with germline, which may come from a read error. The J gene is TRBJ1-2, the V gene TRBV6-5; D remains ambiguous. Germline V gene lookup returns CDR1 MNHEY and CDR2 SVGAGI. The CDR3 consists of 13 residues. The CDR3 sequence: CVSTYLGDRGYTF. For the CDR3, the DNA is TGTGTCAGCACCTACCTCGGGGATCGAGGCTACACCTTC.

This clonotype was recorded at least ten times. This chain uses TRBV10-3 with TRBJ1-5; D is undetermined. The CDR3 sequence is 16 residues long. The germline CDR1 and CDR2 sequences are ENHRY and SYGVKD. The V end was cut by 3 bases, the J end by 2 bases, with 14 bases between. CDR3 in amino acids: CAISERGPEGNQPQHF. CDR3 coding DNA: TGTGCCATCAGTGAACGCGGGCCCGAGGGCAATCAGCCCCAGCATTTT.

The chain recombines TRBV7-8 with TRBJ2-5; D is ambiguous. CDR3 length equals 17 residues. Germline V CDR1 and CDR2: SGHVS, FQNEAQ. V lost 2 bases and J 5 bases, leaving 21 bases between the germline ends. CDR3: CASSLNHRYLPSETQYF. CDR3 DNA: TGTGCCAGCAGCTTAAATCATCGGTACCTGCCCAGTGAGACCCAGTACTTC.

There are a few counts of this clonotype. The chain couples TRBV20-1 to TRBJ1-1; D not resolved. CDR3 length: 13 amino acids. CDR1 DFQATT and CDR2 SNEGSKA come from the germline V gene (reference sequence). CDR3 sequence reads: CSGCRTANTEAFF. The CDR3 DNA follows: TGCAGCGGCTGTCGGACGGCGAACACTGAAGCTTTCTTT.

The chain employs TRBV29-1 and TRBJ1-2, with D possibly being TRBD1 (6 bases). Germline V gives CDR1 SQVTM, CDR2 ANQGSEA. Trimming pared 4 bases from V and 4 bases from J, leaving 10 bases between. This CDR3 has 12 amino acids. This chain's CDR3 is CSVGGTLYGYTF. The CDR3 DNA reads TGCAGCGTTGGCGGGACACTCTATGGCTACACCTTC.

This clonotype was seen more than once but under ten times. The chain carries TRBV3-1 and TRBJ1-4, with D unresolved. The V and J ends lost 2 bases and 6 bases respectively, with 4 bases between them. Germline CDR1 LGHDT, CDR2 YNNKEL (reference sequence). This CDR3 is 12 amino acids long. The CDR3 nucleotides are TGTGCCAGCAGCCAAATTTATGAAAAACTGTTTTTT. Protein sequence: CASSQIYEKLFF.

This clonotype was observed at least ten times. The chain is built from TRBV5-1 and TRBJ1-1; D unclear. Germline lookup yields CDR1 SGHRS and CDR2 YFSETQ. The germline V and J ends were trimmed by 0 bases and 5 bases, with 11 bases remaining between them. The CDR3 consists of 14 residues. The CDR3 region is CASSLDRPGTEAFF. The CDR3 coding sequence is TGCGCCAGCAGCTTGGACCGGCCGGGGACTGAAGCTTTCTTT.

This clonotype has just a few counts. The V call is TRBV25-1, the J call TRBJ2-2; D might be TRBD1 (5 bases). V was clipped by 4 bases and J by 0 bases, with 12 bases between them. CDR3 length: 16 amino acids. Germline CDR1 and CDR2: MGHDK and SYGVNS. Here the CDR3 DNA reads TGTGCCAGCAGTGGTCGTGGGGCTTCGAACACCGGGGAGCTGTTTTTT. This encodes CASSGRGASNTGELFF.

The V call is TRBV24-1, the J call TRBJ1-5; D is uncertain. The germline V gene has CDR1 KGHDR and CDR2 SFDVKD. Trimming took 4 bases from V and 4 from J, leaving 13 bases between them. This CDR3 is 15 amino acids long. In DNA form, the CDR3 reads TGTGCCACCAGTGACCCTACGGGATTGAATCAGCCCCAGCATTTT. This sequence encodes CATSDPTGLNQPQHF.

This rearrangement joins TRBV29-1 to TRBJ2-4; D gene ambiguous. Germline CDR1 reads SQVTM; CDR2 reads ANQGSEA. V lost 6 bases and J 0 bases, leaving 21 bases between the germline ends. CDR3 length equals 17 residues. This chain's CDR3 is CSVPRPGDVRAKNIQYF. The CDR3 DNA reads as TGCAGCGTCCCCCGCCCTGGAGACGTGAGAGCCAAAAACATTCAGTACTTC.

The V call is TRBV20-1, the J call TRBJ1-1; TRBD1 might be the D (5 bases). Trimming left V 0 bases short and J 0 bases short, with 8 bases between. CDR1 is DFQATT and CDR2 is SNEGSKA in the germline V gene (reference sequence). The CDR3 has 14 amino acids. The CDR3 reads CSARDEGMNTEAFF. For the CDR3, the DNA is TGCAGTGCTAGAGATGAGGGGATGAACACTGAAGCTTTCTTT.

With regard to this clonotype: Here the CDR3 omits its conserved ending phenylalanine or tryptophan, so a read error is the likely source. The chain is built from TRBV29-1 and TRBJ1-2; D unresolved. Trimming removed 0 bases from V and 0 bases from J, with 11 bases in between. This CDR3 is built from 15 residues. Germline assignment: CDR1 SQVTM and CDR2 ANQGSEA. CDR3 sequence: CSVEDLGVSNYGYTL. The DNA of the CDR3 is TGCAGCGTTGAAGATCTTGGAGTTTCTAACTATGGCTACACCCTC.

J is TRBJ2-7 and V is TRBV20-1, with D unclear. The CDR3 loop spans 11 amino acids. Trimming removed 2 bases from V and 5 bases from J, with 7 bases in between. Germline CDR1 and CDR2: DFQATT and SNEGSKA (reference sequence). CDR3 amino acids: CSARKFDEQYF. The CDR3 DNA is TGCAGTGCTAGAAAGTTTGACGAGCAGTACTTC.

The sample holds many counts of this clonotype. The V call is TRBV11-2, the J call TRBJ1-5; D gene unclear. CDR1 and CDR2 (germline): SGHAT, FQNNGV. V was trimmed by 1 base and J by 0 bases, leaving 7 bases between them. This CDR3 is 15 amino acids long. The CDR3 loop reads CASSLGSHSNQPQHF. The CDR3 DNA is TGTGCCAGCAGCTTAGGATCCCATAGCAATCAGCCCCAGCATTTT.

The chain joins TRBV6-1 to TRBJ1-2; D is undetermined. Per germline, CDR1 MNHNS and CDR2 SASEGT. The CDR3 length is 13 residues. The V end lost 2 bases, the J end lost 6 bases, and 10 bases lay between the germline ends. The CDR3 DNA is TGTGCCAGCAGTGAAAGTCTAAGGAATGGCTACACCTTC. Translated: CASSESLRNGYTF.

The rearrangement uses TRBV29-1 and TRBJ2-5; TRBD2 agrees at 8 bases. Unmatched junction bases numbered 9, after V lost 8 bases and J lost 4 bases. CDR1 SQVTM and CDR2 ANQGSEA come from the germline V gene. The CDR3 runs 13 residues. The CDR3 nucleotides are TGCAGCATTGGAGCGGGAGCCGGAGAGACCCAGTACTTC. Encoded protein: CSIGAGAGETQYF.

V gene TRBV29-1 combines with J gene TRBJ1-4, with TRBD1 as a possible D gene (6 bases). The CDR3 totals 14 residues. The V gene's germline CDR1 is SQVTM and CDR2 ANQGSEA. Trimming removed 6 bases at V and 7 bases at J, with 18 bases between. This chain's CDR3 is CSVAETGRGEKLFF. In DNA form, the CDR3 reads TGCAGCGTGGCGGAAACAGGGAGGGGTGAAAAACTGTTTTTT.

This clonotype appeared many times. The chain has TRBV18 and TRBJ1-1, with TRBD1 as a possible D gene (5 bases). The CDR3 totals 13 residues. Germline V gene lookup returns CDR1 KGHSH and CDR2 LQKENI. Trimming pared 8 bases from V and 0 bases from J, leaving 10 bases between. The CDR3 reads CASSQGMNTEAFF. In nucleotides, the CDR3 is TGTGCCAGCAGCCAGGGTATGAACACTGAAGCTTTCTTT.

In its sample, this clonotype was seen many times. The V gene is TRBV5-6, the J gene TRBJ1-1; no reliable D call. The germline gives CDR1 SGHDT, CDR2 YYEEEE. The CDR3 totals 13 residues. Trimming left V 0 bases short and J 9 bases short, with 12 bases between. The CDR3 DNA sequence: TGTGCCAGCAGCTTGGTTCGGGCAGAACAAGCTTTCTTT. This encodes CASSLVRAEQAFF.

The V gene is TRBV5-1, the J gene TRBJ2-1, with D tentatively TRBD2 (6 bases). V lost 4 bases to trimming and J lost 5 bases, with 16 bases between them. The germline gives CDR1 SGHRS, CDR2 YFSETQ. The CDR3 totals 15 residues. CDR3 bases: TGCGCCAGCAGCCCTGGACTACCGGCCCACAATGAGCAGTTCTTC. Its protein product is CASSPGLPAHNEQFF.

The V gene is TRBV20-1, the J gene TRBJ2-7; D unclear. CDR3 length: 13 residues. CDR1 is DFQATT, CDR2 SNEGSKA, per germline (reference sequence). The germline V and J ends were trimmed by 6 bases and 1 base, with 13 bases remaining between them. CDR3 DNA sequence: TGCAGTGCCCGCCTTGGGAAGTCCTACGAGCAGTACTTC. The encoded protein is CSARLGKSYEQYF.

On this clonotype itself: The germline gene is not matched at one end of the junction; a read error may be the cause. The chain uses TRBV9 and TRBJ2-1, with D possibly being TRBD1 (5 bases). The CDR3 runs 12 residues. Germline V lookup: CDR1 SGDLS, CDR2 YYNGEE. CDR3 nucleotide sequence: TGTGCCGGCAGCTCTCAGGGCGTTGAGCAGTTCTTC. Translated: CAGSSQGVEQFF.